The next 8 T cell receptor beta chains were all read from a single sample in a study of identical twins. MiXCR, run by TCRdb on the 5' RACE reads, gives a single entry per CDR3 protein. The data show about 530,000 distinct CDR3 sequences, under 25% seen once. These data also formed part of another study, on yellow fever vaccine responses in identical twins.

The specimen was CD4+ T cells sorted from blood. These receptors were obtained from a woman under 30 in good health.

This clonotype has just a few counts. The chain joins TRBV28 to TRBJ2-1, with D perhaps being TRBD1 or TRBD2 (6 bases each). Germline CDR1 reads MDHEN; CDR2 reads SYDVKM. This CDR3 contains 17 residues. Trimming cost V 5 bases and J 2 bases, with 19 bases left between them. Here the CDR3 reads CASSLPLGGSPYNEQFF. The CDR3 DNA is TGTGCCAGCAGTCTACCTTTGGGGGGCTCACCCTACAATGAGCAGTTCTTC.

This clonotype was seen more than once but under ten times. The rearrangement joins TRBV15 to TRBJ2-5; 13 bases agree with TRBD2. Germline CDR1 reads LNHNV; CDR2 reads YYDKDF (reference sequence). This CDR3 region has 16 residues. V was pared by 0 bases and J by 5 bases, with 3 bases of the junction left unmatched. The CDR3 reads CATSRELAGGLETQYF. CDR3 nucleotides: TGTGCCACCAGCAGAGAACTAGCGGGAGGGCTCGAGACCCAGTACTTC.

A remark on this clonotype: One end of the junction fails to match germline, which may point to a read error. J is TRBJ1-6 and V is TRBV6-5, with unresolved D. The CDR3 loop spans 15 amino acids. Per the germline V gene, CDR1 is MNHEY and CDR2 is SVGAGI. The CDR3 sequence: CASSYWASLDSPLHF. CDR3 coding DNA: TGTGCCAGCAGCTACTGGGCCTCCCTGGACTCACCCCTCCACTTT.

This clonotype appeared many times. The chain combines TRBV12-3 or TRBV12-4 with TRBJ1-1, with 8 nucleotides matching TRBD1. J lost 5 bases, V lost 5 bases, and 7 bases had no gene match. There are 14 residues in the CDR3. This CDR3 reads CASSPGQGRTEAFF. The DNA of the CDR3 is TGTGCCAGCAGTCCAGGACAGGGAAGGACTGAAGCTTTCTTT.

This clonotype was counted only a few times. This chain joins TRBV29-1 and TRBJ2-1; D could derive from TRBD1 or TRBD2 (5 bases each). V lost 4 bases to trimming and J lost 5 bases, with 12 bases between them. Germline V gene data show CDR1 as SQVTM and CDR2 as ANQGSEA. The CDR3 loop spans 13 amino acids. The CDR3 bases are TGCAGCGTTGGGGGGTCGCGGGACAATGAGCAGTTCTTC. Translating it yields CSVGGSRDNEQFF.

V and J are TRBV20-1 and TRBJ2-5, with unresolved D. This CDR3 has 15 residues. V lost 0 bases, J lost 5 bases, and 16 bases lay in between. Per germline, CDR1 DFQATT and CDR2 SNEGSKA (reference sequence). The CDR3 nucleotides read TGCAGTGCTAGAGATACTCAAACCAGCAGTGAGACCCAGTACTTC. It yields the protein CSARDTQTSSETQYF.

The chain has TRBV11-3 and TRBJ2-2; 9 bases align to TRBD1. The CDR3 extends over 16 amino acids. V was clipped by 5 bases and J by 6 bases; unmatched bases: 10. Germline values: CDR1 SGHNT, CDR2 YENEEA. CDR3 sequence: CASSPRTGATSGELFF. CDR3 nucleotide sequence: TGTGCCAGCAGCCCCCGGACAGGGGCGACGTCCGGGGAGCTGTTTTTT.

The table lists this clonotype with a few counts. This chain uses TRBV18 with TRBJ2-1; D is undetermined. Germline V gene sequence: CDR1 KGHSH, CDR2 LQKENI. The ends were cut back, 2 bases at V and 9 bases at J, with 11 bases in the middle. The CDR3 has 13 amino acids. CDR3 loop: CASSPDLWSEQFF. The CDR3 DNA follows: TGTGCCAGCTCACCAGACTTATGGAGTGAGCAGTTCTTC.